This entry lists 17 T cell receptor beta chains sequenced from one sample in a study of human T cells and chemical hapten exposure. Time point reported: patch test 1, 2 weeks after DPC sensitization. Described treatment: therapeutic diphenylcyclopropenone sensitization with weekly scalp DPC. A single record per CDR3 protein comes from TCRdb applying MiXCR to the RACE reads. In the table there are approximately 110,000 distinct CDR3 sequences, 8% to 13% of which are singletons. Specimen: whole blood, collected in connection with sensitization to the hapten diphenylcyclopropenone (DPC). The receptors were gathered from a woman in her thirties or forties with alopecia areata. Some clones in this sample may be carry-over from other donors' samples.

The table lists this clonotype with many counts. The gene calls are TRBV12-3 or TRBV12-4 and TRBJ1-1, with D hard to call. CDR3 length equals 12 residues. Trimming stripped 3 bases from V and 4 bases from J, with 6 bases between. For the CDR3, the DNA is TGTGCCAGCAGTTTGTCGGGCACTGAAGCTTTCTTT. Protein sequence: CASSLSGTEAFF.

The CDR3 region has the DNA TGTGCCAGCAGCCCTCGACAGGGACCCTCCTCTGGAAACACCATATATTTT. This codes for CASSPRQGPSSGNTIYF. J is TRBJ1-3 and V is TRBV7-8; 7 nucleotides match TRBD1. This CDR3 has 17 amino acids. With V trimmed by 5 bases and J by 0 bases, 10 bases remained unmatched. Germline V CDR1 and CDR2: SGHVS, FQNEAQ.

The V gene is TRBV4-3, the J gene TRBJ2-3, with D perhaps given as TRBD1 or TRBD2 (6 bases each). Trimming removed 0 bases at V and 5 bases at J, with 12 bases between. CDR1 and CDR2 from the germline V gene are LGHNA and YSLEER. The CDR3 loop spans 15 amino acids. The CDR3 protein is CASSQDRGAGDTQYF. CDR3 coding DNA: TGCGCCAGCAGCCAAGATAGGGGGGCGGGAGATACGCAGTATTTT.

This chain connects TRBV5-4 to TRBJ1-4; D not certain. CDR1 is SGHNT, CDR2 YYREEE, per germline (reference sequence). The V end was cut by 3 bases, the J end by 8 bases, with 14 bases between. The CDR3 length is 14 residues. The CDR3 sequence is CASSSDLKEEKLFF. The CDR3, as DNA: TGTGCCAGCAGCTCGGACCTAAAAGAGGAAAAACTGTTTTTT.

The V call is TRBV6-2 or TRBV6-3, the J call TRBJ1-5; 9 nucleotides line up with TRBD1. This CDR3 spans 16 amino acids. V lost 6 bases, J lost 0 bases, and 6 bases stayed unmatched. The V gene's germline CDR1 is MNHEY and CDR2 SVGEGT. This CDR3 reads CASSDRGAYSNQPQHF. The CDR3 DNA sequence: TGTGCCAGCAGCGACAGGGGGGCTTATAGCAATCAGCCCCAGCATTTT.

This clonotype showed up just a few times. The rearrangement joins TRBV20-1 to TRBJ2-1; the D is unclear. The V gene's germline CDR1 is DFQATT and CDR2 SNEGSKA (reference sequence). There are 15 residues in the CDR3. V was clipped by 3 bases and J by 0 bases, with 12 bases between them. CDR3 in DNA: TGCAGTGCTAGTACTGCGGTGAGCTCCTACAATGAGCAGTTCTTC. Translated, it gives CSASTAVSSYNEQFF.

This clonotype has at least ten counts. The V call is TRBV14, the J call TRBJ2-5, with D possibly called TRBD1 or TRBD2 (5 bases each). Trimming pared 1 base from V and 5 bases from J, leaving 23 bases between. The CDR3 runs to 18 residues. Germline-derived CDR1 and CDR2 are SGHDN and FVKESK. CDR3 sequence: CASSQGILTRDPRETQYF. Here the CDR3 DNA reads TGTGCCAGCAGCCAAGGGATCCTGACCAGGGACCCGCGGGAGACCCAGTACTTC.

J is TRBJ2-1 and V is TRBV7-3; 10 nucleotides agree with TRBD2. CDR1 and CDR2 from the germline V gene are SGHTA and FQGTGA. The CDR3 is made up of 14 amino acids. Trimming removed 5 bases from V and 5 bases from J; junction bases left unmatched: 3. The CDR3 bases are TGTGCCAGCAGCACTGGACTAGCGGACAATGAGCAGTTCTTC. Translated: CASSTGLADNEQFF.

In its sample, this clonotype was seen a few times. This chain links TRBV28 with TRBJ2-2; 9 bases map to TRBD2. Looked up from germline, CDR1 is MDHEN and CDR2 is SYDVKM. Trimming removed 6 bases from V and 4 bases from J; junction bases left unmatched: 6. There are 15 residues in the CDR3. The CDR3 DNA follows: TGTGCCAGCAGACGGCTAGCGGGACGCACCGGGGAGCTGTTTTTT. This encodes CASRRLAGRTGELFF.

CDR3 in amino acids: CASIRDINTGELFF. The CDR3 DNA is TGTGCCAGCATCCGAGACATAAACACCGGGGAGCTGTTTTTT. The chain uses TRBV2 and TRBJ2-2; D ambiguous. The CDR3 extends over 14 amino acids. The germline CDR1 and CDR2 sequences are SNHLY and FYNNEI. Between the trimmed V and J ends, which lost 7 bases and 2 bases, there was a span of 11 bases.

This clonotype occurred many times. The V and J genes are TRBV7-6 and TRBJ1-3, with 7 bases matching TRBD1. The trim removed 3 bases at V and 4 bases at J, leaving 0 bases unmatched. Germline CDR1 and CDR2: SGHVS and FNYEAQ. CDR3 length: 13 residues. The CDR3, as DNA: TGTGCCAGCAGCTTGGGACAGGGAAACACCATATATTTT. Its translation: CASSLGQGNTIYF.

This chain uses TRBV10-1 with TRBJ2-5; 8 positions agree with TRBD1. The CDR3 sequence is 14 residues long. Germline assignment: CDR1 WNHNN and CDR2 SYGVQD (reference sequence). Unmatched junction bases numbered 2, after V lost 0 bases and J lost 5 bases. CDR3 bases: TGCGCCAGCAGTGAGTCGGCAGGGGGCGAGACCCAGTACTTC. It translates to CASSESAGGETQYF.

This clonotype was seen only a few times. J is TRBJ2-3 and V is TRBV12-3 or TRBV12-4; a weak D match, TRBD1 (6 bases). V was pared by 6 bases and J by 3 bases, with 13 bases between. The CDR3 length is 14 residues. The CDR3 nucleotides read TGTGCCAGCAGAGGGGAGCAGGGGACAGATACGCAGTATTTT. Amino acid sequence: CASRGEQGTDTQYF.

This clonotype was seen just once. V is TRBV18 and J is TRBJ2-1; a possible D gene is TRBD2 (6 bases). This CDR3 has 15 residues. Per germline, CDR1 KGHSH and CDR2 LQKENI. V lost 4 bases, J lost 1 base, and 11 bases lay in between. Here the CDR3 reads CASSQTGASYNEQFF. CDR3 sequence (DNA): TGTGCCAGCTCACAGACGGGAGCGTCCTACAATGAGCAGTTCTTC.

This clonotype was observed at least ten times. V usage is TRBV14 and J usage is TRBJ1-1; D not resolved. Trimming took 6 bases from V and 4 from J, leaving 15 bases between them. The CDR3 loop spans 14 amino acids. Germline V gene data show CDR1 as SGHDN and CDR2 as FVKESK. The CDR3 nucleotides read TGTGCCAGCAGGTTTGCGGGTGGTGTCACTGAAGCTTTCTTT. It specifies CASRFAGGVTEAFF.

The chain carries TRBV12-3 or TRBV12-4 and TRBJ1-4, with 7 bases identical to TRBD1. With 3 bases clipped from V and 5 bases from J, the junction kept 9 bases outside the gene matches. This CDR3 is 16 amino acids long. The CDR3 DNA follows: TGTGCCAGCAGTTTCGGTTCGACAGGGCCCAATGAAAAACTGTTTTTT. It codes for CASSFGSTGPNEKLFF.

CDR3 protein: CASNSGGRTDTQYF. The CDR3 bases are TGTGCCAGCAACTCCGGGGGGCGGACAGATACGCAGTATTTT. The V and J genes are TRBV2 and TRBJ2-3, with a weak D call TRBD2 (7 bases). The V gene's germline CDR1 is SNHLY and CDR2 FYNNEI. Trimming removed 7 bases at V and 3 bases at J, with 14 bases between. This CDR3 is built from 14 residues.